A single sample is the source of the 26 T cell receptor beta chains below, sequenced in a study of T cell repertoires in aging, cancer and after chemotherapy. Rearranged V-D-J TRB sequences were amplified with a mixed TRB-A/B primer pool. TCRdb re-called the multiplex PCR reads through MiXCR, storing one row per CDR3 protein. Of around 20,000 distinct CDR3 sequences listed, 37% are singletons. TCR beta rearrangements were amplified from peripheral blood genomic DNA. Sequencing was performed on blood. All receptors derive from a human donor with a solid tumor.

The rearrangement links TRBV6-5 to TRBJ1-1; 7 bases match TRBD1. The ends lost 6 bases at V and 7 bases at J; junction bases unmatched: 11. The V gene's germline CDR1 is MNHEY and CDR2 SVGAGI. This CDR3 region has 14 residues. This CDR3 is CASSLPGQTREAFF. CDR3 in DNA: TGTGCCAGCAGCTTACCGGGACAGACTCGTGAAGCTTTCTTT.

This chain connects TRBV19 to TRBJ1-1; possible D gene TRBD1, 6 bases. Trimming pared 6 bases from V and 1 base from J, leaving 6 bases between. The V gene's germline CDR1 is LNHDA and CDR2 SQIVND (reference sequence). The CDR3 loop spans 12 amino acids. The CDR3 DNA reads as TGTGCCAGTAGGACAGGGAACACTGAAGCTTTCTTT. Its protein is CASRTGNTEAFF.

Judged by abundance, this clonotype is medium-sized (0.01 to 0.1%). This chain connects TRBV27 to TRBJ2-1; tentatively, D is TRBD1 (6 bases). The CDR3 covers 16 residues. V lost 3 bases, J lost 0 bases, and 12 bases lay in between. Germline CDR1 is MNHEY and CDR2 is SMNVEV (reference sequence). CDR3 protein: CASSFGGPSSYNEQFF. CDR3 bases: TGTGCCAGCAGTTTTGGGGGCCCAAGCTCCTACAATGAGCAGTTCTTC.

There are a few counts of this clonotype. This chain joins TRBV6-5 and TRBJ2-7; 8 nucleotides match TRBD1. Germline CDR1 is MNHEY and CDR2 is SVGAGI. The J segment lost 4 bases and the V segment lost 6 bases, leaving 8 bases of the junction unmatched. The CDR3 runs to 14 residues. CDR3 amino acids: CASSRQGHTYEQYF. CDR3 DNA: TGTGCCAGCAGCAGACAGGGGCACACTTACGAGCAGTACTTC.

The chain couples TRBV19 to TRBJ1-5; possibly TRBD1 for D (6 bases). In germline, CDR1 is LNHDA, CDR2 SQIVND (reference sequence). Trimming cost V 3 bases and J 6 bases, with 18 bases left between them. CDR3 size: 16 residues. The CDR3 bases are TGTGCCAGTAGTATCTGGGAACAGGGTATTGTTCAGCCCCAGCATTTT. Its protein product is CASSIWEQGIVQPQHF. Complete variable domain (other parts from reference TRBV19 and TRBJ1-5): DGGITQSPKYLFRKEGQNVTLSCEQNLNHDAMYWYRQDPGQGLRLIYYSQIVNDFQKGDIAEGYSVSREKKESFPLTVTSAQKNPTAFYLCASSIWEQGIVQPQHFGDGTRLSIL.

Only one count was recorded for this clonotype. V usage is TRBV5-6 and J usage is TRBJ1-4; tentative D call: TRBD1 (5 bases). The germline V gene has CDR1 SGHDT and CDR2 YYEEEE. Trimming removed 2 bases from V and 7 bases from J, with 9 bases in between. The CDR3 loop spans 13 amino acids. The CDR3 is CASSFGGSEKLFF. The CDR3 DNA is TGTGCCAGCAGCTTCGGGGGAAGTGAAAAACTGTTTTTT.

This clonotype appeared once. The chain joins TRBV30 to TRBJ1-5; D is unresolved. The CDR3 sequence is 15 residues long. Germline values: CDR1 GTSNPN, CDR2 SVGIG (reference sequence). Deletions cut 2 bases from V and 5 bases from J, with 16 bases between. In DNA form, the CDR3 reads TGTGCCTGGAGTACCCCGTCCTTCGGGGATCAGCCCCAGCATTTT. This sequence encodes CAWSTPSFGDQPQHF.

On this clonotype itself: It may be a read error: a sequence one base away is much more abundant. The rearrangement links TRBV6-1 to TRBJ2-3, with 12 positions matching TRBD2. V trimming: 3 bases; J trimming: 4 bases; junction bases outside the gene matches: 2. Germline CDR1 and CDR2: MNHNS and SASEGT. There are 15 residues in the CDR3. CDR3 coding DNA: TGTGCCAGCAGTGAGTCTAGCGGGGGGGCAGATACGCAGTATTTT. It codes for CASSESSGGADTQYF.

The V gene is TRBV30, the J gene TRBJ2-7; 11 nucleotides match TRBD2. This CDR3 has 16 amino acids. The V gene end was trimmed by 0 bases and the J gene end by 5 bases; junction bases not matched to a gene: 9. Germline values: CDR1 GTSNPN, CDR2 SVGIG (reference sequence). The CDR3 bases are TGTGCCTGGAGTGTACAGGGGGTAGCGGGGGGGCACGAGCAGTACTTC. Translated: CAWSVQGVAGGHEQYF.

The CDR3 bases are TGCAGCGTTGTTGGGGGGGCTGGCAATCAGCCCCAGCATTTT. It is translated as CSVVGGAGNQPQHF. The chain has TRBV29-1 and TRBJ1-5, with D perhaps matching TRBD1 (6 bases). This CDR3 is built from 14 residues. Trimming took 4 bases from V and 2 from J, leaving 12 bases between them. Germline CDR1 reads SQVTM; CDR2 reads ANQGSEA.

V gene TRBV5-1 combines with J gene TRBJ1-4; no firm D call. Germline values: CDR1 SGHRS, CDR2 YFSETQ. The CDR3 extends over 15 amino acids. Trimming shortened V by 3 bases and J by 0 bases, and 9 bases separated the two germline ends. CDR3 region: CASSSSPATNEKLFF. The CDR3, as DNA: TGCGCCAGCAGCTCAAGCCCCGCAACTAATGAAAAACTGTTTTTT.

This clonotype was counted between two and nine times. The V and J genes are TRBV7-6 and TRBJ2-2, with 9 bases lining up with TRBD2. Germline trimming cut 6 bases from V and 0 bases from J; bases unmatched to any gene: 5. This CDR3 is built from 16 residues. Per the germline V gene, CDR1 is SGHVS and CDR2 is FNYEAQ. The CDR3 reads CASSLAGTPNTGELFF. Here the CDR3 DNA reads TGTGCCAGCAGTCTAGCGGGGACCCCGAACACCGGGGAGCTGTTTTTT.

This sequence joins TRBV19 and TRBJ2-4; possibly TRBD1 for D (6 bases). With 3 bases removed from V and 2 bases from J, the gap between germline ends came to 11 bases. CDR3 length: 15 amino acids. From germline, CDR1 is LNHDA and CDR2 SQIVND (reference sequence). As DNA, the CDR3 is TGTGCCAGTAGTATCCGACAGGCCTCCAAAAACATTCAGTACTTC. Encoded protein: CASSIRQASKNIQYF.

The gene calls are TRBV5-1 and TRBJ2-3; TRBD2 agrees at 13 bases. CDR3 length: 17 amino acids. Germline-derived CDR1 and CDR2 are SGHRS and YFSETQ. Trimming took 0 bases from V and 2 from J; bases not matched to a gene: 3. In DNA form, the CDR3 reads TGCGCCAGCAGCTTGGGAGGACTAGCGGGGGTCACAGATACGCAGTATTTT. Translation: CASSLGGLAGVTDTQYF.

This clonotype was recorded once. V and J are TRBV5-5 and TRBJ2-2; D uncertain. The CDR3 is 13 residues long. V was trimmed by 1 base and J by 6 bases, leaving 7 bases between them. Germline CDR1 is SGHKS and CDR2 is YYEKEE (reference sequence). The CDR3 DNA follows: TGTGCCAGCAGCTTGAAAGTCGCCGGGGAGCTGTTTTTT. Its protein product is CASSLKVAGELFF. The full variable domain, in which reference TRBV5-5 and TRBJ2-2 provide the parts outside the CDR3, is DAGVTQSPTHLIKTRGQQVTLRCSPISGHKSVSWYQQVLGQGPQFIFQYYEKEERGRGNFPDRFSARQFPNYSSELNVNALLLGDSALYLCASSLKVAGELFFGEGSRLTVL.

This clonotype was picked up a small number of times. V is TRBV19 and J is TRBJ2-5; 10 nucleotides line up with TRBD2. Unmatched junction bases numbered 1, after V lost 2 bases and J lost 4 bases. The CDR3 loop spans 14 amino acids. Germline CDR1 reads LNHDA; CDR2 reads SQIVND (reference sequence). The CDR3, as DNA: TGTGCCAGTAGTATATCTAGCGGGAGAGAGACCCAGTACTTC. Translation gives CASSISSGRETQYF. The whole variable domain, remainder taken from reference TRBV19 and TRBJ2-5, is DGGITQSPKYLFRKEGQNVTLSCEQNLNHDAMYWYRQDPGQGLRLIYYSQIVNDFQKGDIAEGYSVSREKKESFPLTVTSAQKNPTAFYLCASSISSGRETQYFGPGTRLLVL.

The table lists this clonotype with a few counts. The rearrangement uses TRBV6-5 and TRBJ2-4; the D is unclear. Germline V CDR1 and CDR2: MNHEY, SVGAGI. The CDR3 length is 13 residues. Trimming removed 9 bases at V and 0 bases at J, with 9 bases between. The CDR3 reads CASTTLAKNIQYF. CDR3 sequence (DNA): TGTGCCAGTACAACCCTAGCCAAAAACATTCAGTACTTC.

This sequence joins TRBV29-1 and TRBJ2-7; D possibly corresponds to TRBD1 (9 bases). Germline CDR1 SQVTM, CDR2 ANQGSEA. This CDR3 region has 14 residues. The V and J ends lost 6 bases and 3 bases respectively, with 18 bases between them. In DNA, the CDR3 is TGCAGCGTGGCCGGGGGGGACAGGGACTACGAGCAGTACTTC. Translation: CSVAGGDRDYEQYF.

In this sample, this clonotype is medium-sized. This chain uses TRBV27 with TRBJ2-1; D is unclear. The CDR3 is 11 residues long. Between the trimmed V and J ends, which lost 3 bases and 6 bases, there was a span of 3 bases. Germline assignment: CDR1 MNHEY and CDR2 SMNVEV (reference sequence). The CDR3 DNA reads TGTGCCAGCAGTTTGGGCAATGAGCAGTTCTTC. Protein: CASSLGNEQFF.

The chain employs TRBV6-2 or TRBV6-3 and TRBJ2-1, with 13 bases fitting TRBD2. V gave up 6 bases and J gave up 9 bases; unmatched junction bases: 14. The CDR3 runs to 17 residues. Looked up from germline, CDR1 is MNHEY and CDR2 is SVGEGT. CDR3 protein: CASSPGTSGNKGGEQFF. DNA for the CDR3: TGTGCCAGCAGCCCCGGGACTAGCGGGAACAAAGGTGGTGAGCAGTTCTTC.

The chain has TRBV30 and TRBJ1-6; no clear D. Germline V CDR1 and CDR2: GTSNPN, SVGIG (reference sequence). V was cut by 0 bases and J by 7 bases, with 13 bases left in between. The CDR3 runs to 15 residues. The CDR3 DNA reads TGTGCCTGGAGTGTACCCGGGGATACGAATTCACCCCTCCACTTT. Amino acid sequence: CAWSVPGDTNSPLHF.

This clonotype has only a few counts. The genes are TRBV10-3 and TRBJ1-1; D gene uncertain. V was pared by 6 bases and J by 5 bases, with 13 bases between. The CDR3 spans 13 residues. Germline V gives CDR1 ENHRY, CDR2 SYGVKD. CDR3 nucleotide sequence: TGTGCCATCAGCAATATGGGTAGTACTGAAGCTTTCTTT. It is translated as CAISNMGSTEAFF.

The chain joins TRBV6-5 to TRBJ1-1; the D gene is possibly TRBD1 (6 bases). This CDR3 contains 12 residues. V was pared by 2 bases and J by 10 bases, with 11 bases between. Germline V gene sequence: CDR1 MNHEY, CDR2 SVGAGI. This CDR3 is CASSYGGQGAFF. The CDR3 bases are TGTGCCAGCAGTTACGGGGGCCAGGGAGCTTTCTTT.

The chain uses TRBV4-3 and TRBJ2-6, with D perhaps assigned TRBD1 or TRBD2 (5 bases each). From germline, CDR1 is LGHNA and CDR2 YSLEER. Deletions cut 0 bases from V and 3 bases from J, with 15 bases between. CDR3 length: 18 residues. The CDR3 is CASSQDYLSGSGANVLTF. The CDR3, as DNA: TGCGCCAGCAGCCAAGATTACTTATCAGGGAGTGGGGCCAACGTCCTGACTTTC.

The rearrangement uses TRBV7-2 and TRBJ2-2, with a possible D match to TRBD2 (7 bases). This CDR3 has 15 residues. CDR1 is SGHTA and CDR2 is FQGNSA in the germline V gene. Trimming pared 1 base from V and 8 bases from J, leaving 14 bases between. The DNA of the CDR3 is TGTGCCAGCAGCTTAGAGGTCGGGGGGCCGGGGGAGCTGTTTTTT. Its protein product is CASSLEVGGPGELFF.

The rearrangement uses TRBV20-1 and TRBJ2-5; D may be TRBD1 or TRBD2 (7 bases each). Germline V lookup: CDR1 DFQATT, CDR2 SNEGSKA (reference sequence). V was clipped by 2 bases and J by 3 bases, with 13 bases between them. CDR3 length equals 14 residues. Here the CDR3 DNA reads TGCAGTGCTAGACCGGCAGGGGGGGAAGAGACCCAGTACTTC. This gives the protein CSARPAGGEETQYF.